The source of this T cell receptor beta chain is a study of OX40 agonist ivuxolimab in advanced cancers. About the study: The patients' treatment was ivuxolimab, an agonistic anti-OX40 (CD134) antibody.

V dropped 6 bases and J dropped 6 bases, with 17 bases sitting between them. CDR3 length: 14 residues. The germline gives CDR1 MNHNS, CDR2 SASEGT. The protocol was immunoSEQ multiplex PCR, while the TCRdb copy is restricted to in-frame clones and leaves out a portion. The data hold fewer than 50,000 clones, with 82% observed a single time. The input for sequencing was CD4+ or CD8+ T cells sorted from blood, taken in a trial of the OX40 agonist ivuxolimab. The TCR comes from an adult with an advanced solid tumor such as melanoma, head and neck, liver or kidney cancer. V gene TRBV6-1 combines with J gene TRBJ1-2, with D unresolved. The CDR3 is CASSGAGQRNGYTF. In DNA, the CDR3 is TGTGCCAGCAGCGGCGCCGGCCAGAGGAATGGCTACACCTTC.